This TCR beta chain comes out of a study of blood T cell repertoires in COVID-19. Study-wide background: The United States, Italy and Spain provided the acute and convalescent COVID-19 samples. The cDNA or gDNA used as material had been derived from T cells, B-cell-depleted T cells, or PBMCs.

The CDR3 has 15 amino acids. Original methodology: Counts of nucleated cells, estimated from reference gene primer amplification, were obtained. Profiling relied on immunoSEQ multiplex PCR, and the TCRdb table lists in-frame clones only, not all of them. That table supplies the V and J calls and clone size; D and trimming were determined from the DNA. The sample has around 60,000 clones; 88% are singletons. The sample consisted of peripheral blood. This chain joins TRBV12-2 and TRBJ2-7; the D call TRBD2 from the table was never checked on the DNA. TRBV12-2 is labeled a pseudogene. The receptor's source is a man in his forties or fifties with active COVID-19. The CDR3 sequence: CASRLVWSNTYEQYF. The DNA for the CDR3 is TGTGCAAGTCGCTTAGTCTGGAGTAATACCTACGAGCAGTACTTC.